The source of this T cell receptor (beta chain) is a study of blood T cell repertoires in COVID-19. The CDR3 totals 16 residues. The V and J ends lost 1 base and 5 bases respectively, with 14 bases between them. Germline CDR1 and CDR2: MDHEN and SYDVKM. Authors' methods: Amplification with reference gene primers provided the estimates of nucleated cell counts. Data came from immunoSEQ multiplex PCR; TCRdb stores just in-frame clones and leaves some out. D and trimming come from the DNA, and the V and J calls and clone size come from that table. This sample has fewer than 200,000 clones; 80% to 90% occur once, and the top ten carry roughly an eighth.

This chain joins TRBV28 and TRBJ2-2, with D possibly being TRBD1 (6 bases). The specimen was peripheral blood. The TCR sequence derives from a woman older than 75 with COVID-19, enrolled during active disease. In DNA, the CDR3 is TGTGCCAGCAGTTTATTCGCTGGGGGCGCGACCGGGGAGCTGTTTTTT. Its translation: CASSLFAGGATGELFF.